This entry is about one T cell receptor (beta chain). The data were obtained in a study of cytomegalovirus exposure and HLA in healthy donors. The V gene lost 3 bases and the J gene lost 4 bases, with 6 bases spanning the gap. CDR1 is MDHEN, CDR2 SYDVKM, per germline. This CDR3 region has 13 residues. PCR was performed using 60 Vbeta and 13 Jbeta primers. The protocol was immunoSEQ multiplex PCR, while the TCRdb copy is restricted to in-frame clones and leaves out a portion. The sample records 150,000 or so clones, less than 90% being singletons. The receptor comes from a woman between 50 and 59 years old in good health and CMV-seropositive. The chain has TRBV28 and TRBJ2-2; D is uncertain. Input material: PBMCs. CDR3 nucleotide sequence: TGTGCCAGCAGTTTCAGGCTCACCGGGGAGCTGTTTTTT. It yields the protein CASSFRLTGELFF.